One sample yielded the 17 T cell receptor beta chains listed below, sequenced in a study of T cells in Graves' hyperthyroidism and ophthalmopathy. The TCR beta CDR3 regions underwent amplification using RNA transcripts as the source. Researchers ran a first-round RT-PCR on the TCR CDR3 using the HTBI primer set. TCRdb re-called the multiplex PCR reads through MiXCR, storing one row per CDR3 protein. The sample has some 530,000 distinct CDR3 sequences, 20% to 25% seen once. The sequencing sample was made of blood. The receptor source for this set is a woman aged 70 to 79 with Graves' ophthalmopathy.

This chain links TRBV5-6 with TRBJ1-5; D is possibly TRBD1 (6 bases). Looked up from germline, CDR1 is SGHDT and CDR2 is YYEEEE. Trimming shortened V by 4 bases and J by 4 bases, and 15 bases separated the two germline ends. The length of the CDR3 is 15 residues. CDR3: CASSHQGNWNQPQHF. CDR3 nucleotide sequence: TGTGCCAGCAGCCATCAGGGGAACTGGAATCAGCCCCAGCATTTT.

This clonotype was found a few times. The V gene is TRBV24-1, the J gene TRBJ2-2; D call uncertain. The CDR3 contains 15 residues. Germline CDR1 and CDR2: KGHDR and SFDVKD. Trimming took 3 bases from V and 4 from J, leaving 11 bases between them. CDR3 in DNA: TGTGCCACCAGTGATCCCCAGTCCATCACCGGGGAGCTGTTTTTT. Residues: CATSDPQSITGELFF.

The gene calls are TRBV9 and TRBJ2-1, with D unclear. The V end lost 0 bases, the J end lost 0 bases, and 7 bases lay between the germline ends. The length of the CDR3 is 15 residues. The germline gives CDR1 SGDLS, CDR2 YYNGEE. The CDR3 DNA reads as TGTGCCAGCAGCGTAGCCGACGGCTCCTACAATGAGCAGTTCTTC. This sequence encodes CASSVADGSYNEQFF.

This clonotype was seen many times. The rearrangement uses TRBV6-2 or TRBV6-3 and TRBJ2-2; the match to TRBD2 covers 9 bases. The germline CDR1 and CDR2 sequences are MNHEY and SVGEGT. Germline trimming cut 6 bases from V and 5 bases from J; bases unmatched to any gene: 4. This CDR3 has 14 amino acids. CDR3 residues: CASRLAGGTGELFF. CDR3 nucleotides: TGTGCCAGCAGACTAGCGGGCGGGACCGGGGAGCTGTTTTTT.

Only a few counts were recorded for this clonotype. The chain employs TRBV7-9 and TRBJ1-2, with D unclear. This CDR3 spans 17 amino acids. Germline loops: CDR1 SEHNR, CDR2 FQNEAQ (reference sequence). Trimming pared 4 bases from V and 0 bases from J, leaving 18 bases between. The CDR3 reads CASSYPRHGLTNYGYTF. CDR3 nucleotide sequence: TGTGCCAGCAGCTACCCAAGACACGGCCTCACTAACTATGGCTACACCTTC. Complete variable domain (other parts from reference TRBV7-9 and TRBJ1-2): DTGVSQNPRHKITKRGQNVTFRCDPISEHNRLYWYRQTLGQGPEFLTYFQNEAQLEKSRLLSDRFSAERPKGSFSTLEIQRTEQGDSAMYLCASSYPRHGLTNYGYTFGSGTRLTVV.

The genes are TRBV5-1 and TRBJ2-1; 7 bases agree with TRBD2. With 7 bases clipped from V and 9 bases from J, the junction kept 7 bases outside the gene matches. This CDR3 spans 12 amino acids. Germline CDR1 and CDR2: SGHRS and YFSETQ. The CDR3 loop reads CASEGLLGEQFF. In DNA, the CDR3 is TGCGCCAGCGAGGGACTATTGGGTGAGCAGTTCTTC.

This clonotype was seen ten or more times. The chain has TRBV12-3 or TRBV12-4 and TRBJ2-3; the D gene is possibly TRBD2 (5 bases). The CDR3 totals 14 residues. Trimming left V 3 bases short and J 6 bases short, with 13 bases between. CDR3 in amino acids: CASSLVGERDTQYF. DNA of the CDR3: TGTGCCAGCAGTTTGGTCGGGGAGCGGGATACGCAGTATTTT.

V usage is TRBV6-1 and J usage is TRBJ1-6; possible D gene TRBD1, 6 bases. The V end lost 6 bases, the J end lost 6 bases, and 18 bases lay between the germline ends. Germline lookup yields CDR1 MNHNS and CDR2 SASEGT. The CDR3 is 16 amino acids. The CDR3 spells CASSSGTPGLNSPLHF. The CDR3, as DNA: TGTGCCAGCAGCTCCGGGACACCAGGACTTAATTCACCCCTCCACTTT.

This clonotype has only a few counts. CDR3 in amino acids: CSASRDSTNYGYTF. The CDR3 DNA reads TGCAGTGCTAGCAGGGACAGCACTAACTATGGCTACACCTTC. The J gene is TRBJ1-2, the V gene TRBV20-1, with 7 bases lining up with TRBD1. The germline V gene has CDR1 DFQATT and CDR2 SNEGSKA (reference sequence). The CDR3 is made up of 14 amino acids. Losses at the gene ends were 3 bases for V and 0 bases for J; bases not matched to a gene: 4.

This chain joins TRBV18 and TRBJ1-1; 8 positions match TRBD1. Germline loops: CDR1 KGHSH, CDR2 LQKENI. This CDR3 is 12 amino acids long. V trimming: 6 bases; J trimming: 10 bases; junction bases outside the gene matches: 7. CDR3 loop: CASSPGQGGAFF. CDR3 sequence (DNA): TGTGCCAGCTCCCCAGGACAGGGTGGAGCTTTCTTT.

This clonotype appeared a few times. The chain combines TRBV5-5 with TRBJ1-2; D gene unclear. In germline, CDR1 is SGHKS, CDR2 YYEKEE (reference sequence). Trimming took 0 bases from V and 3 from J, leaving 12 bases between them. The CDR3 spans 15 residues. The CDR3 protein is CASSLERGTHYGYTF. In DNA form, the CDR3 reads TGTGCCAGCAGCTTGGAGCGGGGAACTCACTATGGCTACACCTTC.

This clonotype came up a few times. The chain combines TRBV29-1 with TRBJ1-1; possibly TRBD1 for D (5 bases). CDR3 length: 14 amino acids. Trimming took off 6 bases at V and 7 bases at J, with 21 bases between the two ends. Germline values: CDR1 SQVTM, CDR2 ANQGSEA. The CDR3 loop reads CSVRRTTNFREAFF. The CDR3 nucleotides read TGCAGCGTCCGTAGGACAACAAACTTTCGTGAAGCTTTCTTT.

This clonotype was detected only a few times. This chain links TRBV3-1 with TRBJ1-2, with D maybe TRBD1 (5 bases). The CDR3 runs 13 residues. V dropped 1 base and J dropped 6 bases, with 9 bases sitting between them. Germline V gene sequence: CDR1 LGHDT, CDR2 YNNKEL (reference sequence). The CDR3 DNA follows: TGTGCCAGCAGCCAAGTCGGAGGGGATGGCTACACCTTC. Translated: CASSQVGGDGYTF.

The rearrangement uses TRBV19 and TRBJ2-2; D unresolved. V was clipped by 6 bases and J by 6 bases, with 8 bases between them. From germline, CDR1 is LNHDA and CDR2 SQIVND (reference sequence). The CDR3 contains 12 residues. The CDR3 nucleotides read TGTGCCAGTAGGACTTTTTCCGGGGAGCTGTTTTTT. Protein: CASRTFSGELFF.

This chain uses TRBV3-1 with TRBJ2-1; D not resolved. The length of the CDR3 is 12 residues. V was trimmed by 5 bases and J by 13 bases, leaving 15 bases between them. The germline V gene encodes CDR1 LGHDT and CDR2 YNNKEL (reference sequence). CDR3 DNA sequence: TGTGCCAGCAGCACCCACAGCTTACCACAGTTCTTC. Translating it yields CASSTHSLPQFF.

V gene TRBV20-1 combines with J gene TRBJ2-3; 7 bases are a match to TRBD2. The CDR3 is made up of 14 amino acids. V dropped 3 bases and J dropped 3; count of bases not matched to a gene: 6. The germline gives CDR1 DFQATT, CDR2 SNEGSKA (reference sequence). The CDR3 region is CSASFGGGTDTQYF. CDR3 DNA: TGCAGTGCTAGTTTCGGGGGAGGGACAGATACGCAGTATTTT.

The chain couples TRBV6-2 or TRBV6-3 to TRBJ2-3; the match to TRBD2 covers 10 bases. The V and J ends lost 6 bases and 2 bases, in that order; junction bases with no gene match: 8. The CDR3 has 16 residues. Germline-derived CDR1 and CDR2 are MNHEY and SVGEGT. This CDR3 is CASSHGGTSVTDTQYF. As DNA, the CDR3 is TGTGCCAGCAGCCACGGGGGGACTAGCGTCACAGATACGCAGTATTTT.